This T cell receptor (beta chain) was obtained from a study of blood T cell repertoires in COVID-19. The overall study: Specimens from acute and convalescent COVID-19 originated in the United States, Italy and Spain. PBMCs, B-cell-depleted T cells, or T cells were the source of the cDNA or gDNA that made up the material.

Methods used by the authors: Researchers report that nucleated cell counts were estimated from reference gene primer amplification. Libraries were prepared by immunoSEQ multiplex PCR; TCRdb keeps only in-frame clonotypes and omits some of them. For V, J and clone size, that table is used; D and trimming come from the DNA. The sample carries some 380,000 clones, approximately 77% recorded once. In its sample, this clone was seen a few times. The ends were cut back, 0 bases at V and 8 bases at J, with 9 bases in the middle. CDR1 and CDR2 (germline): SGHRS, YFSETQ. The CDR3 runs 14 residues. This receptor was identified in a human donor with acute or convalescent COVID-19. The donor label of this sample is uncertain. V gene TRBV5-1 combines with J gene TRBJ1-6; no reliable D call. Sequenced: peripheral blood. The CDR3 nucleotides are TGCGCCAGCAGCTTGGAGCCCGGGGATTCACCCCTCCACTTT. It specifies CASSLEPGDSPLHF.